This TCR beta chain was captured in a study of T cell changes during pregnancy in multiple sclerosis. Clones were sequenced by immunoSEQ multiplex PCR, and TCRdb holds only the in-frame ones, with some missing. The sample contains roughly 74,000 clones, around 85% of which appear only once. Trimming shortened V by 2 bases and J by 6 bases, and 8 bases separated the two germline ends. The germline V gene has CDR1 GTSNPN and CDR2 SVGIG (reference sequence). This CDR3 region has 12 residues. Source: peripheral blood, taken before pregnancy. The origin of this receptor is a female donor with multiple sclerosis, enrolled in a pregnancy study. The rearrangement joins TRBV30 to TRBJ2-1, with D possibly being TRBD1 (6 bases). CDR3 nucleotide sequence: TGTGCCTGGAGTAAAGGGGGCAATGAGCAGTTCTTC. It is translated as CAWSKGGNEQFF.